Included here is one T cell receptor (beta chain) sequence, with context. No antigen is known for it. Germline lookup yields CDR1 SGHRS and CDR2 YFSETQ. Trimming stripped 0 bases from V and 0 bases from J, with 4 bases between. CDR3 length equals 13 residues. This sample is part of a study of cytomegalovirus exposure and HLA in healthy donors. Primers for the PCR totalled 60 Vbeta and 13 Jbeta. Measured with immunoSEQ multiplex PCR; TCRdb has only the in-frame clones, and not every one. The sample has approximately 170,000 clones, more than 80% seen once. Study results and caveats: Near-uniform donor sequencing depth was presumed by presence/absence analyses. Per a later analysis, HLA-associated TCR beta chains showed more clonal expansion than other, equally common TCR beta chains.

The clonotype comes from a male donor in good health and CMV-seronegative. The chain uses TRBV5-1 and TRBJ2-7; D is unclear. Source material: PBMCs. The CDR3 DNA reads as TGCGCCAGCAGCTTGGATCTCTCCTACGAGCAGTACTTC. Its protein product is CASSLDLSYEQYF.